The clone carrying this T cell receptor (beta chain) has only a few counts. The antigen remains unidentified. The sample belongs to a study of T cells after yellow fever vaccination. Study outcomes and limitations: Only a minor proportion of clonotypes was detected across both CD4 and CD8 compartments.

Template switching with 5'RACE generated the TCR cDNA and added a universal primer site and UMIs. TCRdb used MiXCR to reprocess the 5' RACE reads, holding one entry per CDR3 protein. The repertoire holds under 400,000 distinct CDR3 sequences, with under 14% as singletons. The CDR3 has 18 amino acids. V lost 3 bases to trimming and J lost 6 bases; unmatched junction nucleotides: 8. The rearrangement joins TRBV12-3 or TRBV12-4 to TRBJ2-1; 16 bases fit TRBD2. The specimen was PBMCs, collected on the day of the first yellow fever vaccination. The TCR sequence derives from a man younger than 30 who received the YFV17D yellow fever vaccine. CDR3 loop: CASSLGLAGGPISNEQFF. CDR3 sequence (DNA): TGTGCCAGCAGTTTGGGACTAGCGGGGGGGCCTATTAGCAATGAGCAGTTCTTC.